This T cell receptor (beta chain) stems from a study of OX40 agonist ivuxolimab in advanced cancers. Study-wide background: Dose-escalation patients had hepatocellular carcinoma, melanoma, renal cell or head and neck cancer.

Germline loops: CDR1 SNHLY, CDR2 FYNNEI. The CDR3 runs to 14 residues. V was shortened by 1 base and J by 7 bases, with 10 bases between the two germline ends. Libraries were prepared by immunoSEQ multiplex PCR; TCRdb keeps only in-frame clonotypes and omits some of them. The sample consists of more than 55,000 clones, about 88% of them appearing once. The sample in question was CD4+ or CD8+ T cells sorted from blood, obtained in a trial of the OX40 agonist ivuxolimab. This chain connects TRBV2 to TRBJ1-4, with D possibly TRBD1 on 6 matching bases. This sequence originates from an adult with an advanced solid tumor such as melanoma, head and neck, liver or kidney cancer. The CDR3 protein is CASSEGQGFEKLFF. The CDR3 coding sequence is TGTGCCAGCAGTGAAGGCCAGGGGTTTGAAAAACTGTTTTTT. Together with reference TRBV2 and TRBJ1-4, the CDR3 gives the full variable domain: EPEVTQTPSHQVTQMGQEVILRCVPISNHLYFYWYRQILGQKVEFLVSFYNNEISEKSEIFDDQFSVERPDGSNFTLKIRSTKLEDSAMYFCASSEGQGFEKLFFGSGTQLSVL.